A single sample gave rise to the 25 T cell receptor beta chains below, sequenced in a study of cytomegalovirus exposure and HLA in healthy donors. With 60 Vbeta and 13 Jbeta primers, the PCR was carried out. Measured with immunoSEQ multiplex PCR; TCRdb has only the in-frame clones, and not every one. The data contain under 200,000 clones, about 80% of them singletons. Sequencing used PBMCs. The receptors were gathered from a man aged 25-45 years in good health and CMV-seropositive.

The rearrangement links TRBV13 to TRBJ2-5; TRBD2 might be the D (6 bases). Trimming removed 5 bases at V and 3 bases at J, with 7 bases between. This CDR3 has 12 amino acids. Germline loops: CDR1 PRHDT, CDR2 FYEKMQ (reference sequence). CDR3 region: CASSPGEETQYF. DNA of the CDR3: TGTGCCAGCAGCCCGGGGGAAGAGACCCAGTACTTC.

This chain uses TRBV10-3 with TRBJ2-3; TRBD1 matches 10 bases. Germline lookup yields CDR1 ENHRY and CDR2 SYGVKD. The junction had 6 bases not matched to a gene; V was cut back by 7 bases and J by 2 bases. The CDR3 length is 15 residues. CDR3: CAIKLGQGDTDTQYF. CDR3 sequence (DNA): TGTGCCATCAAATTAGGACAGGGGGACACAGATACGCAGTATTTT.

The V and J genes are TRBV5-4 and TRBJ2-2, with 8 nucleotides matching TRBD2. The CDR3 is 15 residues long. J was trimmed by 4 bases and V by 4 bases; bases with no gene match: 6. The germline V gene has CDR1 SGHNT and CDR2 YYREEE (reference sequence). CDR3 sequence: CASSGAGATTGELFF. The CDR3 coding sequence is TGTGCCAGCAGCGGAGCGGGGGCAACCACCGGGGAGCTGTTTTTT.

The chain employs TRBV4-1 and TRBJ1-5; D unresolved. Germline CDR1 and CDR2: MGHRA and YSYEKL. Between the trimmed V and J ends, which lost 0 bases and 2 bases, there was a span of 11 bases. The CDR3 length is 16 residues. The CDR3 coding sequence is TGCGCCAGCAGCCAAGAGAGGATGTATGGCAATCAGCCCCAGCATTTT. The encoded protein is CASSQERMYGNQPQHF.

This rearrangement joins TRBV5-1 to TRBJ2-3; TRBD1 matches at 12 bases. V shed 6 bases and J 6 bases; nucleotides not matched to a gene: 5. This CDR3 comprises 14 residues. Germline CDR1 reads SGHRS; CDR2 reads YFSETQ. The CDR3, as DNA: TGCGCCAGCAAGGGACAGGGGGCTGCGGATACGCAGTATTTT. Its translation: CASKGQGAADTQYF.

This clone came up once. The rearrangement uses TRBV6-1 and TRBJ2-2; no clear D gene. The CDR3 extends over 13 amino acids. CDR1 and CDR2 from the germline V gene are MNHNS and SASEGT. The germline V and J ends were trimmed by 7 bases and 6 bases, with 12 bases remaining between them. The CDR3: CASNPDSSGELFF. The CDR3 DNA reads TGTGCCAGCAACCCAGATTCGTCCGGGGAGCTGTTTTTT.

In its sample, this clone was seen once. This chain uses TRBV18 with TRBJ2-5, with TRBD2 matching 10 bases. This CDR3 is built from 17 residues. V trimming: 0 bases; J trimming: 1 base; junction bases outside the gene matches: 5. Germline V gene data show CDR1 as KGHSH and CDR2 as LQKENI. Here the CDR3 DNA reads TGTGCCAGCTCACCACCTTTGGCTAGCGGGGGCCAAGAGACCCAGTACTTC. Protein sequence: CASSPPLASGGQETQYF. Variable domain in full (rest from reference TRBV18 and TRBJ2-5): NAGVMQNPRHLVRRRGQEARLRCSPMKGHSHVYWYRQLPEEGLKFMVYLQKENIIDESGMPKERFSAEFPKEGPSILRIQQVVRGDSAAYFCASSPPLASGGQETQYFGPGTRLLVL.

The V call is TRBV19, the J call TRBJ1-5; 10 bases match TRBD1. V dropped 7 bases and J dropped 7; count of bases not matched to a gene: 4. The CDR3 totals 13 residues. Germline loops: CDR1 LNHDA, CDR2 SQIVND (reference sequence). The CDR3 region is CASMGTGVQPQHF. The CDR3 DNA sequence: TGTGCCAGTATGGGGACAGGGGTCCAGCCCCAGCATTTT.

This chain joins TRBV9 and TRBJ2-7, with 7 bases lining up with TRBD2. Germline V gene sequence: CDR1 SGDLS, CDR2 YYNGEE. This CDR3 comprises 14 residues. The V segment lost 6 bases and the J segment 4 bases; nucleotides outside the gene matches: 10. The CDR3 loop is CASTPGAGEYEQYF. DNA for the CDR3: TGTGCCAGCACCCCGGGTGCGGGGGAGTACGAGCAGTACTTC.

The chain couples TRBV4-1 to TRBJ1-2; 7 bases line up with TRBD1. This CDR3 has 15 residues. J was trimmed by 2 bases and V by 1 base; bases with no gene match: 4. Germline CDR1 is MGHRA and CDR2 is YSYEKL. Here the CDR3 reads CASSQGRQGNYGYTF. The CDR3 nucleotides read TGCGCCAGCAGCCAAGGCCGACAGGGAAACTATGGCTACACCTTC.

The CDR3 reads CASSNGASYEQYF. CDR3 DNA sequence: TGTGCCAGTAGTAATGGGGCCTCCTACGAGCAGTACTTC. This sequence joins TRBV19 and TRBJ2-7, with D perhaps TRBD1 (5 bases). Per germline, CDR1 LNHDA and CDR2 SQIVND (reference sequence). The CDR3 contains 13 residues. The V end lost 4 bases, the J end lost 0 bases, and 7 bases lay between the germline ends.

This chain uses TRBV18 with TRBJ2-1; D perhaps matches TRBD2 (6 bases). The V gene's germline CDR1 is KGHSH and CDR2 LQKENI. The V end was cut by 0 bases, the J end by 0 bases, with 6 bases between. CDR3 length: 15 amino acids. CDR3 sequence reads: CASSPPSGSYNEQFF. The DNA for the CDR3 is TGTGCCAGCTCACCACCTAGCGGCTCCTACAATGAGCAGTTCTTC.

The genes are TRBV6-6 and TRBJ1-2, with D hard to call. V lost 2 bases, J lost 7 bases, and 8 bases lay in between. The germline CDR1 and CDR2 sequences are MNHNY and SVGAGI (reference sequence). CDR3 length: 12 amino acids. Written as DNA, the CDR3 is TGTGCCAGCAGTTACGATGCAGGTGGCTACACCTTC. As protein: CASSYDAGGYTF.

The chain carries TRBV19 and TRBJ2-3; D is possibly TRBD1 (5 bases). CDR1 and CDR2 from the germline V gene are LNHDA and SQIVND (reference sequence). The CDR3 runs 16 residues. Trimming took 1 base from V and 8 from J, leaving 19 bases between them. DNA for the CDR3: TGTGCCAGTAGTATAGTCGGAGAGAAGGGGTCTAGTACGCAGTATTTT. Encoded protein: CASSIVGEKGSSTQYF.

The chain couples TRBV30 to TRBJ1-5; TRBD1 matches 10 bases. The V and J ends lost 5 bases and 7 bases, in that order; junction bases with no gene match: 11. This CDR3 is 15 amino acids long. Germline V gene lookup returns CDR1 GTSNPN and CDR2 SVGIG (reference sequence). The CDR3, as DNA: TGTGCCTGGGCCTCCGGGACAGGGGTGTGGCAGCCCCAGCATTTT. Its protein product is CAWASGTGVWQPQHF. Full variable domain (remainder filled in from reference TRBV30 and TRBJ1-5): SQTIHQWPATLVQPVGSPLSLECTVEGTSNPNLYWYRQAAGRGLQLLFYSVGIGQISSEVPQNLSASRPQDRQFILSSKKLLLSDSGFYLCAWASGTGVWQPQHFGDGTRLSIL.

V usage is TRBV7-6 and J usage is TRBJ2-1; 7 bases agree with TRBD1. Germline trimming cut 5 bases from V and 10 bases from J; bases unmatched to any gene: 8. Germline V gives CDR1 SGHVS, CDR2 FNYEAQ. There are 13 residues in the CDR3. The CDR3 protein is CASSPRQQGEQFF. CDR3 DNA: TGTGCCAGCAGCCCAAGACAACAGGGGGAGCAGTTCTTC.

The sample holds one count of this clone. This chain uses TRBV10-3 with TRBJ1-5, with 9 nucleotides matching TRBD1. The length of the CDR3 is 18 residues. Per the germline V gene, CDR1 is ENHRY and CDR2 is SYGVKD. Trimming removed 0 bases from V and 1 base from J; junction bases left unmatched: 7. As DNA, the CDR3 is TGTGCCATCAGTGAGTCTATCACCGGGACAGGGAGCAATCAGCCCCAGCATTTT. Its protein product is CAISESITGTGSNQPQHF.

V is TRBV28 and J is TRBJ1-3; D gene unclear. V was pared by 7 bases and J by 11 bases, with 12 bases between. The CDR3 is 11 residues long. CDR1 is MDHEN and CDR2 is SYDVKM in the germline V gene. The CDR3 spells CASNAGPSIYF. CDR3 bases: TGTGCCAGCAATGCGGGTCCCTCCATATATTTT.

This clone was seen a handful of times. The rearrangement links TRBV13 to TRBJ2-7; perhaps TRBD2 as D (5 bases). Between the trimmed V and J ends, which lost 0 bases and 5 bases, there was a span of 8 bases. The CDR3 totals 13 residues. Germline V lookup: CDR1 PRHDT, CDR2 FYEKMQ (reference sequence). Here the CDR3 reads CASSLGRGNEQYF. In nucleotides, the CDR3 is TGTGCCAGCAGCTTAGGCCGAGGGAACGAGCAGTACTTC.

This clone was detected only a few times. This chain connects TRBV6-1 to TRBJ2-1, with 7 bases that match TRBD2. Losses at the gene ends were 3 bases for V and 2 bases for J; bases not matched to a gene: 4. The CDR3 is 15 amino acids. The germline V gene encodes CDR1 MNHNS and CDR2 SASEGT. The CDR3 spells CASSDWTRPYNEQFF. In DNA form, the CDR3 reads TGTGCCAGCAGTGACTGGACTAGGCCCTACAATGAGCAGTTCTTC.

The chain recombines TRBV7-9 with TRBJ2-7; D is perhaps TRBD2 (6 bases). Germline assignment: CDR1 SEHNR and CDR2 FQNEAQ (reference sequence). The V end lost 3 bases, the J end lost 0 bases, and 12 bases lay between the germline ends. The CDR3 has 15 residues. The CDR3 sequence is CASSFGTASSYEQYF. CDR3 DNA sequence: TGTGCCAGCAGCTTCGGGACTGCGAGCTCCTACGAGCAGTACTTC.

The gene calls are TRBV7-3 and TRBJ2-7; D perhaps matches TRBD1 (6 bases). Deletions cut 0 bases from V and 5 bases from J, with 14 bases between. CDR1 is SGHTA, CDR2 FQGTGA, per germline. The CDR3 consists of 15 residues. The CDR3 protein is CASSLTRRNRDEQYF. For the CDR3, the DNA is TGTGCCAGCAGCTTAACCCGTAGAAACAGGGACGAGCAGTACTTC.

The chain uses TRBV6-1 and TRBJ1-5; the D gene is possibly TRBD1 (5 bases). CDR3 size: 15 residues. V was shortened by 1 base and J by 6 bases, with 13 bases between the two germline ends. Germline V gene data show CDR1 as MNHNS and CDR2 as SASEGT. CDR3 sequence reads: CASSEDGGGFQPQHF. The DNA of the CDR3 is TGTGCCAGCAGTGAAGACGGGGGAGGGTTTCAGCCCCAGCATTTT.

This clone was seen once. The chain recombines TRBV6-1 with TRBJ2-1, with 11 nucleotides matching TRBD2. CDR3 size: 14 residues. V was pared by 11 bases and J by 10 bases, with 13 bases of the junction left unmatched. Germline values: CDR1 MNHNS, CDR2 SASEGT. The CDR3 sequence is CAGLTSGGPGEQFF. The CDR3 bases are TGTGCCGGCCTAACTAGCGGGGGCCCAGGGGAGCAGTTCTTC.

The chain's CDR3 is CASHRFGGSLSSYEQYF. The DNA for the CDR3 is TGTGCCAGCCATAGGTTCGGAGGCAGTTTGAGCTCCTACGAGCAGTACTTC. The chain carries TRBV27 and TRBJ2-7; D might be TRBD2 (5 bases). V lost 8 bases and J 0 bases, leaving 23 bases between the germline ends. Per the germline V gene, CDR1 is MNHEY and CDR2 is SMNVEV (reference sequence). This CDR3 spans 17 amino acids.